The rows below give T cell receptor beta chains drawn from one sample of a study of cytomegalovirus exposure and HLA in healthy donors. TCRdb's copy holds only in-frame clones and misses some; the assay was immunoSEQ multiplex PCR. This sample has roughly 110,000 clones, with around four fifths found just once. The sample was PBMCs. These receptor sequences come from a man aged 45-60 years in good health and CMV-seronegative. The CDR3 runs from the conserved cysteine through the conserved F or W. Each record gives: V gene, D gene, clone size, J gene, CDR3 protein, CDR3 DNA. The D gene is left open where the match is weak. Clone size, where shown, is once, few, many, or a class for clones that have expanded.

>TRBV5-5|.|.|TRBJ1-3
CASTFGGAGNTIYF
TGTGCCAGCACCTTCGGCGGAGCTGGAAACACCATATATTTT
>TRBV5-4|.|.|TRBJ1-1
CASSLSRGGSAEAFF
TGTGCCAGCAGCTTAAGTCGGGGTGGGAGCGCTGAAGCTTTCTTT
>TRBV4-1|TRBD2|.|TRBJ2-1
CASSQDPKSRAGGEDEQFF
TGCGCCAGCAGCCAAGACCCGAAAAGTCGAGCGGGGGGAGAAGATGAGCAGTTCTTC
>TRBV7-2|TRBD2|.|TRBJ2-1
CASSLATLRGGRGSYNEQFF
TGTGCCAGCAGCTTAGCAACCCTTCGGGGGGGGCGGGGGTCGTACAATGAGCAGTTCTTC
>TRBV5-1|TRBD1|few|TRBJ2-2
CASSLRQGAITGELFF
TGCGCCAGCAGCTTGAGACAGGGGGCGATCACCGGGGAGCTGTTTTTT
>TRBV21-1|.|.|TRBJ2-5
CASSPGGRGCYQQETQYF
TGTGCCAGCAGCCCTGGAGGGAGAGGTTGTTACCAGCAAGAGACCCAGTACTTC
>TRBV18|.|.|TRBJ1-2
CASSPPSDLGYGYTF
TGTGCCAGCTCACCACCTAGCGACCTAGGGTATGGCTACACCTTC
>TRBV13|.|.|TRBJ2-1
CASSLGLINEQFF
TGTGCCAGCAGCCTAGGACTGATCAATGAGCAGTTCTTC
>TRBV5-1|.|.|TRBJ1-1
CASSHDRTDTEAFF
TGCGCCAGCAGCCACGACAGGACGGACACTGAAGCTTTCTTT
>TRBV15|.|.|TRBJ1-4
CATSTTGIGEKLFF
TGTGCCACCAGCACAACGGGGATAGGGGAAAAACTGTTTTTT
>TRBV28|.|.|TRBJ1-2
CASSPQGYGYTF
TGTGCCAGCAGCCCACAGGGCTATGGCTACACCTTC
>TRBV18|TRBD1|.|TRBJ1-4
CASSPPGTGVEKLFF
TGTGCCAGCTCACCGCCCGGGACAGGGGTTGAAAAACTGTTTTTT